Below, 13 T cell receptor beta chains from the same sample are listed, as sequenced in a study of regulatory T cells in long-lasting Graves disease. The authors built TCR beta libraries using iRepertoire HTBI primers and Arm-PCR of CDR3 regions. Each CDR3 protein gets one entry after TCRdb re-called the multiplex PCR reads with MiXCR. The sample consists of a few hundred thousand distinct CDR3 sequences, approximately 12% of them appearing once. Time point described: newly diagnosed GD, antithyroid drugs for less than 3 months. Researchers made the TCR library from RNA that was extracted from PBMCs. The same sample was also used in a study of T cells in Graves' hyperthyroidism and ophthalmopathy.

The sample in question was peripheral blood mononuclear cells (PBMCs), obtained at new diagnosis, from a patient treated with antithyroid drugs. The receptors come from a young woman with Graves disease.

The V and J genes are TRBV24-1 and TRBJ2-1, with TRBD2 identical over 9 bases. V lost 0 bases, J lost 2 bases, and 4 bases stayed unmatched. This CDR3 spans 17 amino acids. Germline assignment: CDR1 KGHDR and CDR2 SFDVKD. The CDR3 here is CATSDLRGGGAYNEQFF. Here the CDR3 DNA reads TGTGCCACCAGTGATTTGCGGGGCGGGGGGGCCTACAATGAGCAGTTCTTC.

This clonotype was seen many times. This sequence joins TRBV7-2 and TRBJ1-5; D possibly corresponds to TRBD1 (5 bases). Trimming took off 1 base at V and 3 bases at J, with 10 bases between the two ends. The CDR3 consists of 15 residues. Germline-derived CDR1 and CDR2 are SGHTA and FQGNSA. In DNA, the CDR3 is TGTGCCAGCAGCTTAGTTGGCGGGACCAATCAGCCCCAGCATTTT. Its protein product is CASSLVGGTNQPQHF.

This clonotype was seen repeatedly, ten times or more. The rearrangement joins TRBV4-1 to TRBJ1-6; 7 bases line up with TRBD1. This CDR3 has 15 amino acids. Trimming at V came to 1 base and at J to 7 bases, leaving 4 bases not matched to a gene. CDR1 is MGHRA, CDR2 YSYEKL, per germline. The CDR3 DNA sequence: TGCGCCAGCAGCCAAGTCATGACAGGGAATTCACCCCTCCACTTT. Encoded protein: CASSQVMTGNSPLHF.

This chain's CDR3 is CASSAGPGGVGSYNEQFF. Here the CDR3 DNA reads TGTGCCAGCAGCGCAGGTCCCGGTGGCGTTGGGTCCTACAATGAGCAGTTCTTC. The rearrangement uses TRBV9 and TRBJ2-1; D is unclear. This CDR3 contains 18 residues. Germline values: CDR1 SGDLS, CDR2 YYNGEE. Between the trimmed V and J ends, which lost 3 bases and 1 base, there was a span of 20 bases. Drawing the rest from reference TRBV9 and TRBJ2-1, the complete variable domain is DSGVTQTPKHLITATGQRVTLRCSPRSGDLSVYWYQQSLDQGLQFLIQYYNGEERAKGNILERFSAQQFPDLHSELNLSSLELGDSALYFCASSAGPGGVGSYNEQFFGPGTRLTVL.

CDR3 region: CASSLGFDPSETQYF. CDR3 sequence (DNA): TGTGCCAGCAGTTTGGGATTTGACCCCTCCGAGACCCAGTACTTC. This sequence joins TRBV7-3 and TRBJ2-5, with D unclear. Trimming pared 6 bases from V and 5 bases from J, leaving 19 bases between. From germline, CDR1 is SGHTA and CDR2 FQGTGA. This CDR3 has 15 residues.

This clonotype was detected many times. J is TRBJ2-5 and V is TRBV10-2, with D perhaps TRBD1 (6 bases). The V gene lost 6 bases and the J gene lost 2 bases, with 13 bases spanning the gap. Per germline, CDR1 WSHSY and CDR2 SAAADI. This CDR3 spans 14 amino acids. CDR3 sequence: CASRGWTAQETQYF. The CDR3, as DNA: TGCGCCAGCAGGGGCTGGACAGCTCAAGAGACCCAGTACTTC.

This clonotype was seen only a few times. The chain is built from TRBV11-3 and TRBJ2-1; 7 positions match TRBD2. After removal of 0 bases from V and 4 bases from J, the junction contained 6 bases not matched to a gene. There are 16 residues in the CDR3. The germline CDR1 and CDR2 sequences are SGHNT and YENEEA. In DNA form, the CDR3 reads TGTGCCAGCAGCTTAGATTCGGGCGGGGGATACAATGAGCAGTTCTTC. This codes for CASSLDSGGGYNEQFF. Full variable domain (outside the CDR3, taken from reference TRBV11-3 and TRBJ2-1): EAGVVQSPRYKIIEKKQPVAFWCNPISGHNTLYWYLQNLGQGPELLIRYENEEAVDDSQLPKDRFSAERLKGVDSTLKIQPAELGDSAVYLCASSLDSGGGYNEQFFGPGTRLTVL.

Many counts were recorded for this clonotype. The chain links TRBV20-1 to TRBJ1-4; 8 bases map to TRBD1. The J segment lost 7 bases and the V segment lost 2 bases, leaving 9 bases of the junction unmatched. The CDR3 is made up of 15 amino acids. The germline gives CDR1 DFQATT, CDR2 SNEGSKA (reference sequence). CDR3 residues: CSARHPGGLGEKLFF. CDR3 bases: TGCAGTGCTAGACATCCAGGGGGCTTAGGTGAAAAACTGTTTTTT.

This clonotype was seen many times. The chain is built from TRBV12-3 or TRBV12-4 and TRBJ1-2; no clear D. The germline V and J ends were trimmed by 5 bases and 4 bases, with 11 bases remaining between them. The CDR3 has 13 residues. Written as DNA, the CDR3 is TGTGCCAGCAGTCCACGCGCGGCCTATGGCTACACCTTC. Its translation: CASSPRAAYGYTF.

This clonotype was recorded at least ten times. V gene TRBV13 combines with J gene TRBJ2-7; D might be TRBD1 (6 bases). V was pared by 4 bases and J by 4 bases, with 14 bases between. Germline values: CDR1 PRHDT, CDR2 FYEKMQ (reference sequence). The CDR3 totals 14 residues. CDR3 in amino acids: CASSSRDTPYEQYV. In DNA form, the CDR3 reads TGTGCCAGCAGCTCCAGGGACACCCCATACGAGCAGTACGTC.

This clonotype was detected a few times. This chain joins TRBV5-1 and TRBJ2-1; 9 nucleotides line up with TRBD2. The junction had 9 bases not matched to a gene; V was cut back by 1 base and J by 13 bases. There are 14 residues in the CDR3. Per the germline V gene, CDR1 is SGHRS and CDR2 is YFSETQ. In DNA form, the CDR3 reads TGCGCCAGCAGCTTGTCCCGCGGGAGGGGTCTTCAGTTCTTC. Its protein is CASSLSRGRGLQFF.

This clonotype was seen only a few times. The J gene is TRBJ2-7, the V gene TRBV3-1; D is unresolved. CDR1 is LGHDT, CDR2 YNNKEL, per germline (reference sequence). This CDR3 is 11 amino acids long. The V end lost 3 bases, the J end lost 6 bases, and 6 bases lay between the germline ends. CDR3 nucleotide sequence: TGTGCCAGCAGCCACCTAGGCGAGCAGTACGTC. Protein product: CASSHLGEQYV.

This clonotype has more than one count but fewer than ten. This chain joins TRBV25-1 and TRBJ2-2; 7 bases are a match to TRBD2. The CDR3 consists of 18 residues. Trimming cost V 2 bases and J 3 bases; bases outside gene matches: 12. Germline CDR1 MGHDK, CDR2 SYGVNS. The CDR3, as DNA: TGTGCCAGCAGTGAACGGGGGGTTGAGCGTTTGTACACCGGGGAGCTGTTTTTT. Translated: CASSERGVERLYTGELFF.